A selection of T cell receptor beta chains follows, all from one sample in a study of tumor-infiltrating lymphocytes in oesophageal squamous cell carcinoma. TCRdb re-derived calls from the PCR reads in MiXCR, one entry per CDR3 protein. The repertoire includes roughly 20,000 distinct CDR3 sequences, around two fifths of them detected once, and about 13% sits in the top ten. The sample taken for sequencing was normal esophageal tissue next to the tumor. These receptors were taken from a male donor with esophageal squamous cell carcinoma. The CDR3 runs from the conserved cysteine through the conserved F or W. A D gene is named only where the DNA matches it firmly. Size tells how often a clone was seen (once, few, many) or the class of an expanded clone, and some rows leave it out.

j_call d_call v_call clone_size cdr3_aa cdr3_nt
TRBJ2-3 TRBD2 TRBV7-8 few CASSLGASGSPDTQYF TGTGCCAGCAGCTTAGGGGCTAGCGGGAGTCCAGATACGCAGTATTTT
TRBJ2-7 TRBD2 TRBV28 many CASSLASGSHHEQYF TGTGCCAGCAGTTTGGCTAGCGGGAGTCACCACGAGCAGTACTTC
TRBJ2-5 - TRBV28 once CASSFLRETQYF TGTGCCAGCAGTTTTTTGAGAGAGACCCAGTACTTC
TRBJ2-5 TRBD2 TRBV7-6 large CASSSNSGRLGTQYF TGTGCCAGCAGTTCAAATAGCGGGAGGTTGGGGACCCAGTACTTC
TRBJ2-7 TRBD1 TRBV6-1 many CASSAVQGQGANEQYF TGTGCCAGCAGTGCCGTTCAGGGACAGGGGGCGAATGAGCAGTACTTC
TRBJ1-2 TRBD1 TRBV24-1 many CATSDRGQGTHGYTF TGTGCCACCAGTGACCGGGGACAGGGTACCCATGGCTACACCTTC
TRBJ1-2 - TRBV7-2 - CASSLDFGADYGYTF TGTGCCAGCAGCTTAGATTTTGGAGCCGACTATGGCTACACCTTC
TRBJ2-7 TRBD1 TRBV7-9 medium-sized CASSSPTGTGVTYEQYF TGTGCCAGCAGCTCTCCCACCGGGACAGGGGTAACCTACGAGCAGTACTTC
TRBJ2-5 TRBD1 TRBV7-8 - CASSLDGTGWLETQYF TGTGCCAGCAGCCTAGATGGGACAGGGTGGTTGGAGACCCAGTACTTC
TRBJ1-2 - TRBV12-3/TRBV12-4 few CASSRAGVAYGYTF TGTGCCAGCAGTCGAGCAGGGGTGGCCTATGGCTACACCTTC
TRBJ1-3 - TRBV28 many CASSYPSGGKEGGNTIYF TGTGCCAGCAGTTACCCCTCGGGCGGAAAGGAGGGTGGAAACACCATATATTTT
TRBJ2-7 - TRBV11-2 - CASSFRDRLETYEQYF TGTGCCAGCAGCTTTCGTGATCGACTAGAGACCTACGAGCAGTACTTC
TRBJ2-7 TRBD2 TRBV7-2 - CASSLFVAGPTHYEQYF TGTGCCAGCAGCTTATTTGTAGCGGGACCTACTCACTACGAGCAGTACTTC
TRBJ1-1 - TRBV20-1 - CSAGRTAADTEAFF TGCAGTGCGGGCCGGACAGCCGCTGATACTGAAGCTTTCTTT
TRBJ2-6 - TRBV11-2 - CATMKIGSLLSGANVLTF TGTGCCACCATGAAAATAGGGAGCCTACTCTCTGGGGCCAACGTCCTGACTTTC
TRBJ1-5 - TRBV7-9 many CASSSSDRSNQPQHF TGTGCCAGCAGCTCCTCCGACAGAAGCAATCAGCCCCAGCATTTT
TRBJ2-4 TRBD1 TRBV7-9 - CASSLGTVAKNIQYF TGTGCCAGCAGCTTGGGGACAGTAGCCAAAAACATTCAGTACTTC
TRBJ2-1 TRBD2 TRBV7-4 - CASSLGWLAGERNEQFF TGTGCCAGCAGCTTAGGGTGGCTAGCGGGAGAGCGCAATGAGCAGTTCTTC
TRBJ1-1 - TRBV20-1 - CSARWDKDTEAFF TGCAGTGCTAGGTGGGATAAGGACACTGAAGCTTTCTTT
TRBJ2-6 - TRBV12-3/TRBV12-4 medium-sized CASTRAGDGANVLTF TGTGCCAGTACCCGCGCAGGGGACGGGGCCAACGTCCTGACTTTC
TRBJ1-5 - TRBV6-1 - CASRTGNNQPQHF TGTGCCAGCAGAACAGGAAACAATCAGCCCCAGCATTTT
TRBJ2-1 TRBD2 TRBV5-1 many CASSPGGTSGNNEQFF TGCGCCAGCAGCCCAGGGGGGACTAGCGGGAACAATGAGCAGTTCTTC
TRBJ2-7 TRBD1 TRBV6-1 - CASSEYTDREYEQYF TGTGCCAGCAGTGAATATACGGACAGGGAGTACGAGCAGTACTTC
TRBJ2-7 - TRBV19 many CASSTPGRSVEQYF TGTGCCAGTAGTACTCCAGGGCGTAGTGTCGAGCAGTACTTC
TRBJ2-7 TRBD1 TRBV7-9 - CASSLVGTGYSYEQYF TGTGCCAGCAGCTTAGTAGGGACAGGTTATTCCTACGAGCAGTACTTC
TRBJ2-7 - TRBV7-9 many CASSTLVDEQYF TGTGCCAGCAGCACCCTAGTCGATGAGCAGTACTTC
TRBJ2-1 TRBD2 TRBV7-3 few CASSKPGLASYNEQFF TGTGCCAGCAGCAAACCGGGACTAGCGAGTTACAATGAGCAGTTCTTC
TRBJ1-1 TRBD1 TRBV10-2 medium-sized CASSEYRQGVQNTEAFF TGCGCCAGCAGTGAGTATAGACAGGGGGTCCAGAACACTGAAGCTTTCTTT
TRBJ2-7 TRBD1 TRBV7-3 - CASSLQQGGTGELYF TGTGCCAGCAGCTTACAACAGGGGGGCACCGGGGAGCTGTACTTC
TRBJ2-7 TRBD2 TRBV7-2 - CASSHFSGTSYEQYF TGTGCCAGCAGCCATTTTAGCGGGACCTCCTACGAGCAGTACTTC
TRBJ2-2 - TRBV20-1 - CSARDENTGELFF TGCAGTGCTAGAGACGAGAACACCGGGGAGCTGTTTTTT
TRBJ2-1 - TRBV28 many CASSWLTIRPNEQFF TGTGCCAGCAGTTGGCTGACAATAAGGCCCAATGAGCAGTTCTTC
TRBJ2-3 - TRBV10-1 many CASARDRTDTQYF TGCGCCAGCGCAAGGGACCGCACAGATACGCAGTATTTT